This entry lists 8 T cell receptor beta chains sequenced from one sample in a study. The sorted Tregs were CD4+CD25+CD127-/low cells. Amplification of TRBV12-4/TRBJ1-2 clonotypes used adaptor-ligated barcode primers. TCRdb itself ran the multiplex PCR reads through MiXCR, one entry per CDR3 protein. The repertoire holds around 470 distinct CDR3 sequences, with 6% to 8.5% as singletons. The sample taken for sequencing was tumor-infiltrating Tregs sorted from the breast tumor. The receptors here all came from a female donor with breast cancer.

This clonotype is classed as medium-sized. The chain has TRBV12-3 or TRBV12-4 and TRBJ1-2; no firm D call. The ends were cut back, 2 bases at V and 4 bases at J, with 2 bases in the middle. The CDR3 has 11 residues. The chain's CDR3 is CASSLSYGYTF. CDR3 nucleotide sequence: TGTGCCAGCAGTTTAAGCTATGGCTACACCTTC.

Within the sample, this clonotype is medium-sized. The chain recombines TRBV12-3 or TRBV12-4 with TRBJ1-2, with D hard to call. With 5 bases removed from V and 5 bases from J, the gap between germline ends came to 15 bases. The CDR3 runs to 14 residues. CDR3 coding DNA: TGTGCCAGCAGTCGGACGAGCCCGGGATATGGCTACACCTTC. This gives the protein CASSRTSPGYGYTF.

Ten or more counts support this clonotype. This chain links TRBV12-3 or TRBV12-4 with TRBJ1-2; 8 nucleotides align to TRBD1. V lost 6 bases and J lost 4; bases outside the gene matches: 4. The CDR3 runs 13 residues. The CDR3 sequence is CASRGQETYGYTF. The DNA for the CDR3 is TGTGCCAGCAGGGGACAGGAGACCTATGGCTACACCTTC.

This clonotype is termed medium-sized. The chain recombines TRBV12-3 or TRBV12-4 with TRBJ1-2; no clear D gene. The V end was cut by 3 bases, the J end by 6 bases, with 5 bases between. CDR3 length: 11 amino acids. The CDR3 coding sequence is TGTGCCAGCAGTTTTACGGATGGCTACACCTTC. The encoded protein is CASSFTDGYTF.

Relative to its sample, this clonotype is medium-sized. The chain combines TRBV12-3 or TRBV12-4 with TRBJ1-2; 7 bases map to TRBD1. The CDR3 is 13 amino acids. With V trimmed by 2 bases and J by 7 bases, 4 bases remained unmatched. The CDR3 loop is CASSLTGVTGYTF. For the CDR3, the DNA is TGTGCCAGCAGTTTAACAGGGGTAACTGGCTACACCTTC.

This clonotype was found many times. V gene TRBV12-3 or TRBV12-4 combines with J gene TRBJ1-2; D call uncertain. V was cut by 5 bases and J by 4 bases, with 11 bases left in between. The CDR3 is 13 residues long. CDR3: CASSPVNSYGYTF. In DNA, the CDR3 is TGTGCCAGCAGTCCCGTTAACAGCTATGGCTACACCTTC.

In its sample, this clonotype is medium-sized. The chain combines TRBV12-3 or TRBV12-4 with TRBJ1-2; the match to TRBD1 covers 7 bases. The CDR3 extends over 12 amino acids. V dropped 5 bases and J dropped 8; count of bases not matched to a gene: 5. The CDR3 sequence is CASSPQGRGYTF. In DNA form, the CDR3 reads TGTGCCAGCAGTCCACAGGGGCGGGGCTACACCTTC.

By share of the sample, this clonotype is large. This chain joins TRBV12-3 or TRBV12-4 and TRBJ1-2; D unresolved. The length of the CDR3 is 11 residues. V lost 6 bases and J 5 bases, leaving 7 bases between the germline ends. Here the CDR3 DNA reads TGTGCCAGCAGCCAACAGTATGGCTACACCTTC. It translates to CASSQQYGYTF.